The 12 T cell receptor beta chains listed next were all sequenced from one sample in a study of T cell repertoires in MIS-A myocarditis. Sequenced by immunoSEQ multiplex PCR; TCRdb stores in-frame clones only, minus some. The table shows over 12,000 clones, with around 70% occurring only once. The sequencing sample was made of left ventricle heart tissue obtained at autopsy. The source is a man aged 18 to 35 with fulminant myocarditis from multisystem inflammatory syndrome in adults (MIS-A) after COVID-19.

The V gene is TRBV7-6, the J gene TRBJ2-1; D is uncertain. Germline loops: CDR1 SGHVS, CDR2 FNYEAQ. This CDR3 spans 16 amino acids. V dropped 5 bases and J dropped 6 bases, with 20 bases sitting between them. The CDR3 region is CASSPYSPRSLNEQFF. The CDR3 region has the DNA TGTGCCAGCAGCCCTTACTCCCCCCGTTCTCTCAATGAGCAGTTCTTC.

This chain links TRBV18 with TRBJ2-7, with a weak D call TRBD2 (5 bases). The germline CDR1 and CDR2 sequences are KGHSH and LQKENI. The CDR3 totals 14 residues. V dropped 2 bases and J dropped 5 bases, with 13 bases sitting between them. The CDR3 DNA follows: TGTGCCAGCTCACCAAACGGGCTGGGAGACGAGCAGTACTTC. Amino acid sequence: CASSPNGLGDEQYF.

The chain carries TRBV24-1 and TRBJ2-7; TRBD2 matches at 9 bases. The V and J ends lost 4 bases and 2 bases, in that order; junction bases with no gene match: 2. Germline assignment: CDR1 KGHDR and CDR2 SFDVKD. This CDR3 has 14 residues. The CDR3 nucleotides are TGTGCCACCAGTGACCGCGGGAGGGCCTACGAGCAGTACTTC. Protein: CATSDRGRAYEQYF.

This clone turned up a few times. The chain links TRBV12-3 or TRBV12-4 to TRBJ1-1; D gene unclear. V shed 3 bases and J shed 1 base, with 3 bases lying between them. This CDR3 has 12 amino acids. The CDR3 is CASSFGNTEAFF. The DNA of the CDR3 is TGTGCCAGCAGTTTTGGGAACACTGAAGCTTTCTTT.

The V gene is TRBV14, the J gene TRBJ2-6, with TRBD1 matching over 10 bases. The length of the CDR3 is 21 residues. The germline gives CDR1 SGHDN, CDR2 FVKESK. The V gene end was trimmed by 0 bases and the J gene end by 4 bases; junction bases not matched to a gene: 15. The CDR3 nucleotides read TGTGCCAGCAGCCAAGATCGTCACCCGGGGACAGGGGCCGGAGGGGCCAACGTCCTGACTTTC. Its protein is CASSQDRHPGTGAGGANVLTF.

This chain joins TRBV6-1 and TRBJ2-3; 7 bases fit TRBD2. Looked up from germline, CDR1 is MNHNS and CDR2 is SASEGT. This CDR3 has 17 amino acids. Trimming at V came to 4 bases and at J to 4 bases, leaving 14 bases not matched to a gene. The CDR3 region has the DNA TGTGCCAGCAGTGGTGGGAGGGTGTCCGGCGGGGCAGATACGCAGTATTTT. This codes for CASSGGRVSGGADTQYF.

The chain recombines TRBV7-9 with TRBJ2-7; TRBD2 aligns across 12 bases. The V segment lost 3 bases and the J segment 6 bases; nucleotides outside the gene matches: 3. Germline CDR1 reads SEHNR; CDR2 reads FQNEAQ (reference sequence). This CDR3 is 14 amino acids long. In nucleotides, the CDR3 is TGTGCCAGCAGCTTCCCGGGACTAGCGGGCGAGCAGTACTTC. Its translation: CASSFPGLAGEQYF.

This clone was counted a few times. The V and J genes are TRBV19 and TRBJ2-1, with TRBD1 matching 7 bases. This CDR3 has 17 amino acids. V dropped 5 bases and J dropped 4; count of bases not matched to a gene: 14. Germline values: CDR1 LNHDA, CDR2 SQIVND (reference sequence). The CDR3 reads CASSPNPPTGQYNEQFF. In DNA form, the CDR3 reads TGTGCCAGTAGTCCGAATCCGCCGACAGGGCAGTACAATGAGCAGTTCTTC. Variable domain in full (rest from reference TRBV19 and TRBJ2-1): DGGITQSPKYLFRKEGQNVTLSCEQNLNHDAMYWYRQDPGQGLRLIYYSQIVNDFQKGDIAEGYSVSREKKESFPLTVTSAQKNPTAFYLCASSPNPPTGQYNEQFFGPGTRLTVL.

As DNA, the CDR3 is TGTGCCAGCAGCTTGATCCCCGGGACAGGGAACAATGAGCAGTTCTTC. Its protein is CASSLIPGTGNNEQFF. The chain joins TRBV5-5 to TRBJ2-1; 9 bases are a match to TRBD1. Germline lookup yields CDR1 SGHKS and CDR2 YYEKEE (reference sequence). J gave up 5 bases and V 1 base, and 7 bases lay outside the gene matches. The CDR3 loop spans 16 amino acids.

The V and J genes are TRBV19 and TRBJ1-5, with D possibly matching TRBD1 (5 bases). Germline CDR1 LNHDA, CDR2 SQIVND (reference sequence). The ends were cut back, 6 bases at V and 3 bases at J, with 9 bases in the middle. This CDR3 is built from 13 residues. The CDR3 spells CASRGGLNQPQHF. CDR3 coding DNA: TGTGCCAGTAGGGGGGGTCTCAATCAGCCCCAGCATTTT.

J is TRBJ2-4 and V is TRBV3-1 (or the pseudogene TRBV3-2); D assignment may be TRBD1 or TRBD2 (6 bases each). This CDR3 has 15 residues. With 0 bases removed from V and 5 bases from J, the gap between germline ends came to 11 bases. From germline, CDR1 is LGHDT and CDR2 YNNKEL (reference sequence). CDR3 sequence: CASSQEGRGQNIQYF. The DNA for the CDR3 is TGTGCCAGCAGCCAAGAAGGCCGGGGGCAAAACATTCAGTACTTC.

This sequence joins TRBV19 and TRBJ1-5; 8 bases agree with TRBD1. The CDR3 is 17 residues long. Germline CDR1 and CDR2: LNHDA and SQIVND (reference sequence). J gave up 0 bases and V 3 bases, and 7 bases lay outside the gene matches. The CDR3 region is CASSIRDRKNSNQPQHF. DNA of the CDR3: TGTGCCAGTAGTATCCGGGACAGGAAAAATAGCAATCAGCCCCAGCATTTT. Using reference TRBV19 and TRBJ1-5 for the parts outside the CDR3, the full variable domain is DGGITQSPKYLFRKEGQNVTLSCEQNLNHDAMYWYRQDPGQGLRLIYYSQIVNDFQKGDIAEGYSVSREKKESFPLTVTSAQKNPTAFYLCASSIRDRKNSNQPQHFGDGTRLSIL.